This entry is about one TCR beta chain. Its cognate antigen is unknown. The sample originates from a study of T cell responses to AZD1222 COVID-19 vaccine. Germline assignment: CDR1 MGHRA and CDR2 YSYEKL. This CDR3 comprises 15 residues. Between the trimmed V and J ends, which lost 4 bases and 0 bases, there was a span of 12 bases. Only in-frame clones appear in the TCRdb table, and some are missing; sequencing was by immunoSEQ multiplex PCR. The sample contains 100,000 to 150,000 clones, just over 90% of which appear only once. General study findings and limits: Variant regions that are unmutated are reportedly the target of nearly half of spike-specific TCRs. Most donors were white British, females outnumbered males, and clonal diversity was possibly underestimated. Two AZD1222 doses significantly raised spike-specific TCR breadth and depth over controls. Without day 14 samples, only post-peak T cell repertoires were studied.

The material was peripheral blood, obtained on day 0 of AZD1222 vaccination. This sequence was found in an adult in good health. J is TRBJ1-1 and V is TRBV4-1; D is uncertain. The CDR3 sequence: CASSPVEVLNTEAFF. The CDR3 DNA is TGCGCCAGCAGCCCGGTTGAGGTTCTGAACACTGAAGCTTTCTTT.